These 26 T cell receptor beta chains originate from one sample sequenced in a study of spatial heterogeneity in lung cancer. Study conclusions and caveats: The number of expanded tumor alpha and beta chains correlated with mutation number.

TCRdb fed the 5' RACE reads into MiXCR, producing one record per CDR3 protein. Here the sample spans thousands of distinct CDR3 sequences, almost 8.5% being singletons. These TCRs are of unknown antigen specificity. Time point indicated: sample taken at primary tumor resection. The sample was lung tumor tissue, taken at surgery. The receptors derive from a male donor with early-stage non-small cell lung cancer.

The chain employs TRBV2 and TRBJ2-3, with 14 bases identical to TRBD2. The germline V gene encodes CDR1 SNHLY and CDR2 FYNNEI. This CDR3 spans 19 amino acids. V lost 1 base, J lost 2 bases, and 8 bases stayed unmatched. The CDR3 sequence: CASSEDSGLAGADTDTQYF. The DNA of the CDR3 is TGTGCCAGCAGTGAAGATTCGGGACTAGCGGGAGCGGACACAGATACGCAGTATTTT.

The V gene is TRBV12-3 or TRBV12-4, the J gene TRBJ2-3; the match to TRBD2 covers 12 bases. The V and J ends lost 3 bases and 0 bases, in that order; junction bases with no gene match: 4. This CDR3 has 17 residues. The CDR3 DNA sequence: TGTGCCAGCAGTTTCAGACTAGCGGGGGTTAGCACAGATACGCAGTATTTT. Translated: CASSFRLAGVSTDTQYF.

By share, this clonotype counts as medium-sized. This rearrangement joins TRBV29-1 to TRBJ1-1; TRBD1 agrees at 9 bases. The CDR3 has 16 amino acids. V gave up 6 bases and J gave up 3 bases; unmatched junction bases: 14. Germline V gene lookup returns CDR1 SQVTM and CDR2 ANQGSEA. The CDR3 nucleotides are TGCAGCGTCGCCAATCGCCTGGGACAGGGTCACACTGAAGCTTTCTTT. It translates to CSVANRLGQGHTEAFF.

In its sample, this clonotype ranks as medium-sized. The gene calls are TRBV6-6 and TRBJ2-7; TRBD2 might be the D (8 bases). V was trimmed by 6 bases and J by 4 bases, leaving 22 bases between them. The germline V gene encodes CDR1 MNHNY and CDR2 SVGAGI (reference sequence). This CDR3 has 16 residues. CDR3 sequence reads: CASSRQGGAGEYEQYF. The CDR3 coding sequence is TGTGCCAGCAGCCGCCAGGGGGGAGCGGGAGAATACGAGCAGTACTTC.

This clonotype was seen repeatedly, ten times or more. Compared with germline, one end of the junction differs, possibly owing to a read error. The V and J genes are TRBV24-1 and TRBJ2-7; tentatively, D is TRBD2 (5 bases). This CDR3 spans 12 amino acids. CDR1 is KGHDR, CDR2 SFDVKD, per germline. In nucleotides, the CDR3 is TGTGTCACCAGCCCGGGGTCCTACGAGCAGTACTTC. Translated, it gives CVTSPGSYEQYF.

The table lists this clonotype with many counts. V and J are TRBV6-2 or TRBV6-3 and TRBJ2-3, with 11 bases that match TRBD2. V shed 0 bases, J shed 0 bases, and the junction held 8 bases outside the gene matches. The germline gives CDR1 MNHEY, CDR2 SVGEGT. CDR3 length: 19 amino acids. The CDR3 region has the DNA TGTGCCAGCAGTTACTCGAGCAAGGGGACTAGCGGCAGCACAGATACGCAGTATTTT. Its translation: CASSYSSKGTSGSTDTQYF.

This clonotype appeared a few times. This chain connects TRBV20-1 to TRBJ1-1; D remains ambiguous. This CDR3 is 12 amino acids long. CDR1 and CDR2 from the germline V gene are DFQATT and SNEGSKA (reference sequence). Trimming shortened V by 3 bases and J by 2 bases, and 7 bases separated the two germline ends. CDR3 nucleotides: TGCAGTGCTAGCCTTCGAAACACTGAAGCTTTCTTT. Encoded protein: CSASLRNTEAFF.

By proportion, this clonotype is medium-sized. The chain joins TRBV5-6 to TRBJ2-3; tentative D call: TRBD2 (5 bases). V shed 4 bases and J shed 1 base, with 7 bases lying between them. The germline V gene encodes CDR1 SGHDT and CDR2 YYEEEE. There are 13 residues in the CDR3. DNA for the CDR3: TGTGCCAGCAGCACCGGGGGCACAGATACGCAGTATTTT. Its translation is CASSTGGTDTQYF.

This clonotype is classed as medium-sized. V and J are TRBV29-1 and TRBJ2-5, with TRBD1 matching over 7 bases. CDR1 is SQVTM and CDR2 is ANQGSEA in the germline V gene. Unmatched junction bases numbered 5, after V lost 2 bases and J lost 5 bases. The CDR3 is 13 amino acids. CDR3 DNA sequence: TGCAGCGTTGAAACTGACAGGGAGGAGACCCAGTACTTC. Amino acid sequence: CSVETDREETQYF.

By share, this clonotype counts as medium-sized. This rearrangement joins TRBV5-5 to TRBJ2-5; perhaps TRBD2 as D (6 bases). CDR3 length equals 13 residues. V was pared by 4 bases and J by 5 bases, with 12 bases between. The germline V gene encodes CDR1 SGHKS and CDR2 YYEKEE (reference sequence). The CDR3 DNA is TGTGCCAGCAGCCCCGGAGGAGGGGAGACCCAGTACTTC. Its protein is CASSPGGGETQYF.

Comments on this clonotype: It may be a read error: a sequence one base away is much more abundant. The V call is TRBV15, the J call TRBJ2-3, with D maybe TRBD2 (6 bases). The length of the CDR3 is 16 residues. The V and J ends lost 5 bases and 4 bases respectively, with 19 bases between them. Germline-derived CDR1 and CDR2 are LNHNV and YYDKDF (reference sequence). The CDR3 is CATSLPGGSSPDTQYF. CDR3 bases: TGTGCCACCAGCTTACCCGGAGGGTCTAGTCCAGATACGCAGTATTTT.

This clonotype rates as medium-sized. The rearrangement uses TRBV15 and TRBJ2-7; 7 nucleotides match TRBD2. Germline lookup yields CDR1 LNHNV and CDR2 YYDKDF (reference sequence). The CDR3 spans 15 residues. V dropped 1 base and J dropped 4; count of bases not matched to a gene: 7. CDR3 in amino acids: CATSRGSGGGYEQYF. CDR3 in DNA: TGTGCCACCAGCAGAGGATCGGGGGGAGGGTACGAGCAGTACTTC.

This clonotype was counted at least ten times. The chain carries TRBV4-3 and TRBJ1-3; D gene uncertain. CDR1 is LGHNA and CDR2 is YSLEER in the germline V gene. CDR3 length equals 16 residues. Trimming left V 0 bases short and J 0 bases short, with 9 bases between. CDR3 bases: TGCGCCAGCAGCCAAGATCAAATTAGCTCTGGAAACACCATATATTTT. The encoded protein is CASSQDQISSGNTIYF.

In its sample, this clonotype ranks as medium-sized (0.01 to 0.1%). The V gene is TRBV5-1, the J gene TRBJ2-1; TRBD1 aligns across 9 bases. The germline CDR1 and CDR2 sequences are SGHRS and YFSETQ. The J segment lost 3 bases and the V segment lost 4 bases, leaving 5 bases of the junction unmatched. This CDR3 is built from 15 residues. In DNA, the CDR3 is TGCGCCAGCAGCCTTGGACAGGGGCGCTACAATGAGCAGTTCTTC. It codes for CASSLGQGRYNEQFF.

This clonotype is categorized as medium-sized. The rearrangement links TRBV4-3 to TRBJ2-7; the match to TRBD2 covers 12 bases. The V gene's germline CDR1 is LGHNA and CDR2 YSLEER. Losses at the gene ends were 4 bases for V and 0 bases for J; bases not matched to a gene: 10. The length of the CDR3 is 18 residues. CDR3 sequence (DNA): TGCGCCAGCAGCCGAAGGCTAGCGGGAGGGGGCAGCTCCTACGAGCAGTACTTC. Its translation: CASSRRLAGGGSSYEQYF.

This clonotype has a count of ten or more. The CDR3 nucleotides read TGTGCCAGCAGTTACAACCTCGGGGGATACACCGGGGAGCTGTTTTTT. Its protein product is CASSYNLGGYTGELFF. V gene TRBV6-2 or TRBV6-3 combines with J gene TRBJ2-2; D is possibly TRBD2 (6 bases). The CDR3 contains 16 residues. V was trimmed by 2 bases and J by 3 bases, leaving 13 bases between them. Germline V gene lookup returns CDR1 MNHEY and CDR2 SVGEGT.

By share, this clonotype counts as medium-sized (0.01 to 0.1%). The V gene is TRBV4-1, the J gene TRBJ2-5, with D unresolved. The germline CDR1 and CDR2 sequences are MGHRA and YSYEKL. Trimming pared 2 bases from V and 7 bases from J, leaving 11 bases between. The length of the CDR3 is 13 residues. CDR3 sequence reads: CASSQNEGGTQYF. CDR3 bases: TGCGCCAGCAGCCAAAATGAAGGCGGGACCCAGTACTTC.

This clonotype was seen many times. The rearrangement links TRBV11-2 to TRBJ2-1; 13 bases fit TRBD2. The germline gives CDR1 SGHAT, CDR2 FQNNGV. CDR3 length equals 16 residues. The junction had 8 bases not matched to a gene; V was cut back by 2 bases and J by 10 bases. The CDR3 protein is CASSLTSGRVVIEQFF. DNA for the CDR3: TGTGCCAGCAGCTTAACTAGCGGGAGGGTTGTTATCGAGCAGTTCTTC.

This clonotype ranks as medium-sized (0.01 to 0.1%). This chain's CDR3 is CSARLSGRRSSYNEQFF. CDR3 nucleotide sequence: TGCAGTGCTAGACTTAGCGGGAGAAGAAGCTCCTACAATGAGCAGTTCTTC. The gene calls are TRBV20-1 and TRBJ2-1; 9 nucleotides agree with TRBD2. J was trimmed by 0 bases and V by 2 bases; bases with no gene match: 8. CDR1 and CDR2 (germline): DFQATT, SNEGSKA (reference sequence). The CDR3 sequence is 17 residues long.

This clonotype is medium-sized within its sample. The chain joins TRBV14 to TRBJ1-4; 7 bases align to TRBD1. Germline CDR1 reads SGHDN; CDR2 reads FVKESK. CDR3 length: 16 residues. After removal of 5 bases from V and 5 bases from J, the junction contained 11 bases not matched to a gene. Here the CDR3 DNA reads TGTGCCAGCAGCGCTTTCGGTCAGGGGGGAAATGAAAAACTGTTTTTT. Translation gives CASSAFGQGGNEKLFF.

This clonotype is medium-sized (0.01 to 0.1%). The chain employs TRBV10-3 and TRBJ2-3, with D uncertain. Trimming removed 11 bases from V and 5 bases from J, with 14 bases in between. Germline-derived CDR1 and CDR2 are ENHRY and SYGVKD. This CDR3 spans 12 amino acids. The CDR3 loop reads CAVKDGKDTQYF. The CDR3 DNA reads as TGTGCCGTCAAGGACGGTAAAGATACGCAGTATTTT.

In this sample, this clonotype turned up many times. This chain links TRBV20-1 with TRBJ1-5, with 9 bases fitting TRBD1. This CDR3 has 15 residues. Germline loops: CDR1 DFQATT, CDR2 SNEGSKA (reference sequence). Here the CDR3 reads CSLTTGTGRNQPQHF. CDR3 nucleotide sequence: TGCAGCCTTACAACCGGGACAGGGCGCAATCAGCCCCAGCATTTT.

This clonotype was seen at least ten times. The V and J genes are TRBV4-1 and TRBJ1-3; no definite D call. V was clipped by 1 base and J by 5 bases, with 0 bases between them. The CDR3 runs to 11 residues. CDR1 is MGHRA and CDR2 is YSYEKL in the germline V gene. The CDR3 nucleotides are TGCGCCAGCAGCCAAGGAAACACCATATATTTT. Its translation: CASSQGNTIYF.

This clonotype was recorded many times. V usage is TRBV9 and J usage is TRBJ2-7, with 9 bases that match TRBD2. CDR3 length: 16 residues. J was trimmed by 0 bases and V by 4 bases; bases with no gene match: 8. From germline, CDR1 is SGDLS and CDR2 YYNGEE. CDR3 region: CASSPGASGTSYEQYF. The DNA for the CDR3 is TGTGCCAGCAGCCCAGGGGCTAGCGGGACCTCCTACGAGCAGTACTTC. Complete variable domain (other parts from reference TRBV9 and TRBJ2-7): DSGVTQTPKHLITATGQRVTLRCSPRSGDLSVYWYQQSLDQGLQFLIQYYNGEERAKGNILERFSAQQFPDLHSELNLSSLELGDSALYFCASSPGASGTSYEQYFGPGTRLTVT.

By sample share, this clonotype is medium-sized. V usage is TRBV14 and J usage is TRBJ1-4; no clear D. Trimming took off 1 base at V and 7 bases at J, with 10 bases between the two ends. Per germline, CDR1 SGHDN and CDR2 FVKESK. CDR3 length: 14 residues. The CDR3 DNA sequence: TGTGCCAGCAGCCAAGCTCGTGGGATTGAAAAACTGTTTTTT. It encodes CASSQARGIEKLFF.

This clonotype is medium-sized within its sample. The chain links TRBV7-2 to TRBJ2-1, with 7 positions matching TRBD2. Germline V gene lookup returns CDR1 SGHTA and CDR2 FQGNSA. The junction had 6 bases not matched to a gene; V was cut back by 8 bases and J by 11 bases. This CDR3 has 11 residues. This chain's CDR3 is CASGEGWKQFF. The DNA for the CDR3 is TGTGCCAGCGGGGAGGGTTGGAAGCAGTTCTTC.